This record concerns one T cell receptor (beta chain) sequence. The antigen is not known. This record belongs to a study of T cell repertoires in cytomegalovirus infection. Study overall: HLA-C-restricted CMV epitopes, recently identified, and well-studied HLA-B-restricted ones were used by the study. It can be stated that public TCR beta signatures indicated CMV infection as well as a matching HLA type.

Broader study findings: Public TCR beta family frequency separated CMV-and-HLA carriers, including in an independent cohort.

CDR3 length equals 15 residues. CDR1 is SEHNR and CDR2 is FQNEAQ in the germline V gene (reference sequence). V lost 5 bases to trimming and J lost 0 bases, with 14 bases between them. MiXCR was run by TCRdb on the reads, yielding one entry per CDR3 protein. Among more than 40,000 distinct CDR3 sequences listed, under 25% were seen once. The chain is built from TRBV7-9 and TRBJ2-7; tentatively, D is TRBD2 (6 bases). The TCR comes from a human donor in good health (CMV status not recorded). Some clones in this sample may be carry-over from other donors' samples. Source: CD8+ T cells from cultured PBMCs, taken from culture after CMV antigen stimulation. CDR3 in DNA: TGTGCCAGCAGCCCCCCAGCGGGTGTCTCCTACGAGCAGTACTTC. Protein product: CASSPPAGVSYEQYF.